One and the same sample provided the 10 T cell receptor beta chains below, sequenced in a study of T-cell memory formation after mild COVID-19. TCRdb re-called the 5' RACE reads through MiXCR, storing one row per CDR3 protein. In the table there are more than 300,000 distinct CDR3 sequences, 14% of which are singletons. Sequencing input: PBMCs or a T cell subset sorted from them (not recorded which). The receptor set was obtained from a man aged 18 to 30 who had mild COVID-19 (a few samples of this study predate the infection). Cell type and time point are not known.

This clonotype has just one count. The chain links TRBV19 to TRBJ1-2; D is uncertain. Trimming pared 1 base from V and 8 bases from J, leaving 17 bases between. The germline gives CDR1 LNHDA, CDR2 SQIVND (reference sequence). CDR3 length: 15 residues. CDR3 protein: CASSIAASQSGGYTF. In DNA form, the CDR3 reads TGTGCCAGTAGTATAGCGGCGTCCCAATCCGGCGGCTACACCTTC.

This clonotype was counted many times. V usage is TRBV5-6 and J usage is TRBJ2-4, with a possible D match to TRBD1 (5 bases). The CDR3 runs 14 residues. Trimming removed 6 bases from V and 6 bases from J, with 16 bases in between. The germline V gene encodes CDR1 SGHDT and CDR2 YYEEEE. CDR3 region: CASIRLGPGNIQYF. The CDR3, as DNA: TGTGCCAGCATCCGGTTGGGGCCTGGAAACATTCAGTACTTC.

In its sample, this clonotype was seen a few times. The chain has TRBV6-2 or TRBV6-3 and TRBJ2-3; 11 nucleotides align to TRBD1. The ends lost 6 bases at V and 1 base at J; junction bases unmatched: 9. CDR1 and CDR2 (germline): MNHEY, SVGEGT. The CDR3 spans 17 residues. In nucleotides, the CDR3 is TGTGCCAGCAGCCCCGGGACAGGGGGTGTCGGCACAGATACGCAGTATTTT. Translating it yields CASSPGTGGVGTDTQYF.

The sample holds a few counts of this clonotype. The chain couples TRBV27 to TRBJ2-7; D gene uncertain. The CDR3 runs to 13 residues. The germline V gene has CDR1 MNHEY and CDR2 SMNVEV (reference sequence). V lost 0 bases and J 2 bases, leaving 5 bases between the germline ends. CDR3 coding DNA: TGTGCCAGCAGTTTATCAGTTGCCTACGAGCAGTACTTC. Amino acid sequence: CASSLSVAYEQYF.

This clonotype was found a few times. The chain has TRBV7-9 and TRBJ2-1, with a tentative D call TRBD1 (5 bases). The CDR3 totals 13 residues. CDR1 SEHNR and CDR2 FQNEAQ come from the germline V gene (reference sequence). V was pared by 2 bases and J by 10 bases, with 12 bases between. The CDR3 bases are TGTGCCAGCAGCTTAACGCAGGACACCGAGCAGTTCTTC. This codes for CASSLTQDTEQFF.

This clonotype has a handful of counts. This rearrangement joins TRBV6-5 to TRBJ2-5; perhaps TRBD1 as D (5 bases). This CDR3 is 14 amino acids long. Per germline, CDR1 MNHEY and CDR2 SVGAGI. Trimming left V 2 bases short and J 3 bases short, with 10 bases between. CDR3 loop: CASSYNAGKETQYF. Written as DNA, the CDR3 is TGTGCCAGCAGTTACAACGCAGGGAAAGAGACCCAGTACTTC.

There are many counts of this clonotype. Written as DNA, the CDR3 is TGTGCCAGCAGCTCCTTGGGGTATGGCTACACCTTC. The encoded protein is CASSSLGYGYTF. The chain couples TRBV7-8 to TRBJ1-2; D is uncertain. The length of the CDR3 is 12 residues. Trimming removed 4 bases from V and 5 bases from J, with 8 bases in between. The V gene's germline CDR1 is SGHVS and CDR2 FQNEAQ.

This clonotype was seen repeatedly, ten times or more. The chain combines TRBV11-2 with TRBJ2-4; a weak D match, TRBD2 (5 bases). Germline CDR1 reads SGHAT; CDR2 reads FQNNGV. This CDR3 region has 13 residues. V was clipped by 4 bases and J by 1 base, with 5 bases between them. In DNA form, the CDR3 reads TGTGCCAGCAGCTCGGGGGCCAAAAACATTCAGTACTTC. The encoded protein is CASSSGAKNIQYF.

This chain joins TRBV12-3 or TRBV12-4 and TRBJ1-5; D possibly corresponds to TRBD1 (5 bases). This CDR3 contains 15 residues. V was clipped by 5 bases and J by 1 base, with 12 bases between them. CDR3 in amino acids: CASSAQGNSNQPQHF. The CDR3 DNA sequence: TGTGCCAGCAGTGCTCAGGGTAACAGCAATCAGCCCCAGCATTTT.

The chain carries TRBV27 and TRBJ1-6; D not certain. Trimming took 7 bases from V and 0 from J, leaving 16 bases between them. This CDR3 has 17 amino acids. The germline V gene encodes CDR1 MNHEY and CDR2 SMNVEV (reference sequence). CDR3 loop: CASTLTPRSSYNSPLHF. In nucleotides, the CDR3 is TGTGCCAGCACTCTGACCCCAAGAAGCTCCTATAATTCACCCCTCCACTTT.